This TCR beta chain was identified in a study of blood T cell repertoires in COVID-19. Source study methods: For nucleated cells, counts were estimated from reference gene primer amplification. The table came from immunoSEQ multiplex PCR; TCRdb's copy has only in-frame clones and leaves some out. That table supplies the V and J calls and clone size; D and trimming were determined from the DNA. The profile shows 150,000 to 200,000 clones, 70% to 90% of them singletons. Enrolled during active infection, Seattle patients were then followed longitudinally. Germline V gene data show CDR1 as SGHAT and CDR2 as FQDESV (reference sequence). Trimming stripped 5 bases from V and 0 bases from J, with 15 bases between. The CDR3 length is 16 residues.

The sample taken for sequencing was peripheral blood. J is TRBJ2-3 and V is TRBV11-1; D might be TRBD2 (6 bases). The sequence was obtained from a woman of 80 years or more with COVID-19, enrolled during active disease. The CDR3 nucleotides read TGTGCCAGCAGCCGCGATCAGGGAGGAAGCACAGATACGCAGTATTTT. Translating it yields CASSRDQGGSTDTQYF. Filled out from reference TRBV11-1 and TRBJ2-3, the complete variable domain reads EAEVAQSPRYKITEKSQAVAFWCDPISGHATLYWYRQILGQGPELLVQFQDESVVDDSQLPKDRFSAERLKGVDSTLKIQPAELGDSAMYLCASSRDQGGSTDTQYFGPGTRLTVL.